This is a list of T cell receptor beta chains from one sample in a study of T cells in localized non-small cell lung cancer. Clones were sequenced by immunoSEQ multiplex PCR, and TCRdb holds only the in-frame ones, with some missing. The sample records over 1,500 clones, around 18% being singletons. Sequencing used lung tumor tissue, obtained before any cancer treatment. These receptors were obtained from a male donor at least 60 years old with stage I lung adenocarcinoma. The CDR3 runs from the conserved cysteine through the conserved F or W. D genes are given only for firm matches. The listing skips clone size in some rows; elsewhere it reads once, few, many or a size class.

D gene,CDR3 length,clone size,V gene,J gene,CDR3 DNA,CDR3 protein
.,13,.,TRBV19,TRBJ1-5,TGTGCCAGTAGTATAAGGGTAGCGCAGCCCCAGCATTTT,CASSIRVAQPQHF
.,14,medium-sized,TRBV6-8,TRBJ1-2,TGTGCCAGCAGTTACTCCCCAGAGATTTATGGCTACACCTTC,CASSYSPEIYGYTF
.,14,few,TRBV5-1,TRBJ1-1,TGCGCCAGCAGCTTGGCCAGTCCAGGGACTGAAGCTTTCTTT,CASSLASPGTEAFF
.,14,few,TRBV6-8,TRBJ2-1,TGTGCCAGCAGTTACTCGAGGACCTACAATGAGCAGTTCTTC,CASSYSRTYNEQFF
TRBD1,15,few,TRBV13,TRBJ1-2,TGTGCCAGCAGGGACCCCGGGACAGTAATCTATGGCTACACCTTC,CASRDPGTVIYGYTF
.,15,.,TRBV6-8,TRBJ1-5,TGTGCCAGCAGTTACTCGTGGGAAGGCAATCAGCCCCAGCATTTT,CASSYSWEGNQPQHF
.,13,.,TRBV18,TRBJ2-7,TGTGCCAGCTCACCAGGGACCTCCTACGAGCAGTACTTC,CASSPGTSYEQYF
.,13,large,TRBV6-8,TRBJ1-4,TGTGCCAGCACCCAGTGGCCTAATGAAAAACTGTTTTTT,CASTQWPNEKLFF
.,14,.,TRBV18,TRBJ1-1,TGTGCCAGCTCACCACTAGGTCAGAACACTGAAGCTTTCTTT,CASSPLGQNTEAFF
TRBD1,15,.,TRBV7-1,TRBJ2-1,TGTGCCAGCAGCTCCGACAGGGGACCTTACAATGAGCAGTTCTTC,CASSSDRGPYNEQFF
TRBD1,16,.,TRBV19,TRBJ1-1,TGTGCCAGTAGTACCCGCCGGGACAGGGGGCCCACTGAAGCTTTCTTT,CASSTRRDRGPTEAFF
.,14,.,TRBV29-1,TRBJ2-3,TGCAGCGTTATAGGTTCCAAGAGCACAGATACGCAGTATTTT,CSVIGSKSTDTQYF
TRBD1,15,.,TRBV11-3,TRBJ1-2,TGTGCCAGCAGCCTTCGACAGGGGGATAACTATGGCTACACCTTC,CASSLRQGDNYGYTF
.,15,.,TRBV11-3,TRBJ2-5,TGTGCCAGCAGCTTTTCTGGAGGGTACCAAGAGACCCAGTACTTC,CASSFSGGYQETQYF
.,14,few,TRBV19,TRBJ1-3,TGTGCCAGTAGCCGGGGGGACGATGGAAACACCATATATTTT,CASSRGDDGNTIYF
.,13,.,TRBV6-8,TRBJ2-5,TGTGCCAGCAGTTACGGGACTTTCCTAACCCAGTACTTC,CASSYGTFLTQYF
.,15,medium-sized,TRBV11-3,TRBJ2-3,TGTGCCAGCAGCTTGGTGCGACCAAGCACAGATACGCAGTATTTT,CASSLVRPSTDTQYF
TRBD1,16,.,TRBV6-8,TRBJ1-5,TGTGCCAGCAGTGGGCCGGACAGGGGTAGCAATCAGCCCCAGCATTTT,CASSGPDRGSNQPQHF
TRBD2,15,few,TRBV6-8,TRBJ2-1,TGTGCCAGCAGTTCCGGACTAGAGGGCCTCAATGAGCAGTTCTTC,CASSSGLEGLNEQFF
.,13,medium-sized,TRBV6-8,TRBJ2-5,TGTGCCAGCACTGGAGGCGAGGTAGAGACCCAGTACTTC,CASTGGEVETQYF
TRBD2,16,few,TRBV6-8,TRBJ2-5,TGTGCCAGCAGTGTAGGCCGGCGGGGGATACAAGAGACCCAGTACTTC,CASSVGRRGIQETQYF
.,14,.,TRBV11-3,TRBJ1-2,TGTGCCAGCAGCTTCTCGACAGCAACCTATGGCTACACCTTC,CASSFSTATYGYTF
.,15,.,TRBV11-3,TRBJ2-7,TGTGCCAGCAGCTCCCCGGCCGGGGCGGGCTACGAGCAGTACTTC,CASSSPAGAGYEQYF
.,14,.,TRBV19,TRBJ1-2,TGTGCCAGTAGTATGGGGGGAGCTAACTATGGCTACACCTTC,CASSMGGANYGYTF
.,14,.,TRBV11-3,TRBJ2-3,TGTGCCAGCAGCCCCCGACCACCCACAGATACGCAGTATTTT,CASSPRPPTDTQYF
.,15,.,TRBV10-3,TRBJ2-5,TGTGCCATCAGTGAGCAAGTGGGAGTCCAAGAGACCCAGTACTTC,CAISEQVGVQETQYF
.,16,.,TRBV11-3,TRBJ2-6,TGTGCCAGCAGCCCCCGCGGGGCAGGTGGGGCCAACGTCCTGACTTTC,CASSPRGAGGANVLTF
.,15,.,TRBV11-3,TRBJ1-1,TGTGCCAGCAGCTTGGGAGGGGTCCTGAACACTGAAGCTTTCTTT,CASSLGGVLNTEAFF
.,15,once,TRBV5-1,TRBJ1-6,TGCGCCAGCAGCTTCGACTCGGGCGGGGATTCACCCCTCCACTTT,CASSFDSGGDSPLHF
TRBD1,16,few,TRBV10-3,TRBJ2-5,TGTGCCATCAGTGAGCACCTATGGACAGGGTTGGGGACCCAGTACTTC,CAISEHLWTGLGTQYF
.,14,few,TRBV11-3,TRBJ2-2,TGTGCCAGCAGCCCGGGACAGAACACCGGGGAGCTGTTTTTT,CASSPGQNTGELFF
.,16,few,TRBV19,TRBJ1-1,TGTGCCAGTAGTATATATCTCGGGAGTATGAACACTGAAGCTTTCTTT,CASSIYLGSMNTEAFF
.,15,few,TRBV9,TRBJ2-7,TGTGCCAGCAGCGTGTTCGGGACACCCGCCGCCGAGCAGTACTTC,CASSVFGTPAAEQYF
.,13,.,TRBV28,TRBJ1-5,TGTGCCAGTACATACCAGGGAAATCAGCCCCAGCATTTT,CASTYQGNQPQHF
.,12,.,TRBV16,TRBJ1-2,TGTGCCAGCAGCCTTAAGTCCACAGCAGAAATCTTC,CASSLKSTAEIF
.,14,medium-sized,TRBV11-3,TRBJ2-5,TGTGCCAGCAGCTTAGGGATGGTAGGGGAGACCCAGTACTTC,CASSLGMVGETQYF
.,15,few,TRBV9,TRBJ1-1,TGTGCCAGCAGTACGCGGACGGGAGAGAACACTGAAGCTTTCTTT,CASSTRTGENTEAFF
TRBD1,15,few,TRBV2,TRBJ2-1,TGTGCCAGCAGTGAACCGGGACAGGGTGAGAATGAGCAGTTCTTC,CASSEPGQGENEQFF
.,15,.,TRBV6-8,TRBJ1-1,TGTGCCAGCAGTACTCCGAGGGTCGGTTGGGCTGAAGCTTTCTTT,CASSTPRVGWAEAFF
.,15,.,TRBV18,TRBJ1-2,TGTGCCAGCTCACGCTTACCTGGGGTAAACTATGGCTACACCTTC,CASSRLPGVNYGYTF
.,16,few,TRBV19,TRBJ1-4,TGTGCCAGTAGTATTAGGACCGGAACAACTAATGAAAAACTGTTTTTT,CASSIRTGTTNEKLFF
.,12,few,TRBV30,TRBJ2-7,TGTGCCGGCGTAGACGGAGCCTACGAGCAGTACTTC,CAGVDGAYEQYF
TRBD2,16,.,TRBV18,TRBJ2-3,TGTGCCAGCTCGTCTTTAGCGGGGGGCCGGGTGGATACGCAGTATTTT,CASSSLAGGRVDTQYF
.,13,.,TRBV23-1,TRBJ2-4,TGCGCCAGCAGTCATGCAGGGGGGCACATTCAGTACTTC,CASSHAGGHIQYF
TRBD2,16,.,TRBV19,TRBJ2-7,TGTGCCAGTAAGAAGGCGGGGGGCTCTGAGGCCTACGAGCAGTACTTC,CASKKAGGSEAYEQYF
.,16,.,TRBV11-3,TRBJ2-3,TGTGCCAGCAGCCCCGCCCGACATTGGGTCACAGATACGCAGTATTTT,CASSPARHWVTDTQYF
.,16,few,TRBV11-3,TRBJ2-7,TGTGCCAGCAGCCTAAAAGGACGGCCCTTAGGATACGAGCAGTACTTC,CASSLKGRPLGYEQYF
.,12,.,TRBV28,TRBJ1-2,TGTGCCAGTAGACGAACTAACTATGGCTACACCTTC,CASRRTNYGYTF
.,17,.,TRBV11-3,TRBJ2-2,TGTGCCAGCAGCTTAAAGTGGGGACCCCTTTTCACCGGGGAGCTGTTTTTT,CASSLKWGPLFTGELFF
TRBD2,15,.,TRBV11-3,TRBJ2-7,TGTGCCAGCAGCCCGAGTAGCGGGGCCATATACGAGCAGTACTTC,CASSPSSGAIYEQYF
.,15,.,TRBV28,TRBJ2-1,TGTGCCAGCAGTTTAGGAGGTTTGGTCTACAATGAGCAGTTCTTC,CASSLGGLVYNEQFF